This T cell receptor (beta chain) was obtained from a study of tumour-infiltrating T cells in Burkitt lymphoma. Looking at the study overall: The Burkitt lymphoma cohort spanned all epidemiological subtypes. Overall and progression-free survival were predicted by productive clonality.

The CDR3 sequence is 12 residues long. The V gene lost 4 bases and the J gene lost 8 bases, with 14 bases spanning the gap. Germline V CDR1 and CDR2: SQVTM, ANQGSEA. Sequencing was performed with immunoSEQ multiplex PCR; in TCRdb, only in-frame clones are kept and a portion is missing. The table shows around 50,000 clones, with around a third occurring only once. This TCR was recovered from a human donor with Burkitt lymphoma. The rearrangement uses TRBV29-1 and TRBJ1-2, with D perhaps matching TRBD1 (6 bases). Sample: tumor tissue. CDR3: CSVGGDGGGYTF. The CDR3 DNA sequence: TGCAGCGTTGGGGGCGATGGGGGCGGCTACACCTTC.